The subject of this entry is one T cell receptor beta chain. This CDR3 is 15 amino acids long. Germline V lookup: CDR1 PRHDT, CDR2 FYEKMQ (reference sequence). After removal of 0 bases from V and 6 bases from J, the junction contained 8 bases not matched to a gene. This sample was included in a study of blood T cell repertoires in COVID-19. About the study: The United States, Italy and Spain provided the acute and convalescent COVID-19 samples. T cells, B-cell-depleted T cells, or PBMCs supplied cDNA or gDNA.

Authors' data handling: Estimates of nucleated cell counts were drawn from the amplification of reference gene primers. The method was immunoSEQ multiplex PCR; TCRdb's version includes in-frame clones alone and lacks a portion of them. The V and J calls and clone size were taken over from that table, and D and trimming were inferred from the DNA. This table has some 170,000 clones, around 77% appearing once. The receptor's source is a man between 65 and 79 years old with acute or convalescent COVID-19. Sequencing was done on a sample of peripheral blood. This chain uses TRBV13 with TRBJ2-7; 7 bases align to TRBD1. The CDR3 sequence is CASSLGRQGVVEQYF. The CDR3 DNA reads TGTGCCAGCAGCTTAGGCCGACAGGGAGTCGTCGAGCAGTACTTC. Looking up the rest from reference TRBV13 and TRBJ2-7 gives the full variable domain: AAGVIQSPRHLIKEKRETATLKCYPIPRHDTVYWYQQGPGQDPQFLISFYEKMQSDKGSIPDRFSAQQFSDYHSELNMSSLELGDSALYFCASSLGRQGVVEQYFGPGTRLTVT.